The 24 T cell receptor beta chains listed next were all sequenced from one sample in a study of CXCR3-negative and CXCR3-positive naive CD8 T cells (dated by TCRdb to the late 2010s). Sequencing used a NextSeq 550. The Human TCR Profiling Kit (MiLaboratory) was used to prepare UMI-labeled 5' RACE TRB cDNA libraries. TCRdb reprocessed the reads, reporting each CDR3 protein sequence once and no DNA. This sample's listing comprises some 40,000 distinct CDR3 sequences. Of the sample, roughly 7.7% falls within the top ten clones. The sequenced sample was memory CD8+ T cells from blood. The cell subset or site label of this sample denotes: conventional CD8+ memory T cells (TMEM), sorted as controls. Receptor source: a human donor in good health. Some clones in this sample may be carry-over from other donors' samples.

The CDR3 protein is CASSTYRFQAYEQYF. The chain links TRBV7-6 to TRBJ2-7; TCRdb's D call of TRBD1 is untestable without DNA. Germline lookup yields CDR1 SGHVS and CDR2 FNYEAQ. This CDR3 comprises 15 residues.

The chain couples TRBV3-1 to TRBJ2-1; TCRdb picks TRBD1, but there is no DNA to check that call. Looked up from germline, CDR1 is LGHDT and CDR2 is YNNKEL (reference sequence). The length of the CDR3 is 15 residues. The CDR3 here is CASSPPGAAYNEQFF.

The chain joins TRBV29-1 to TRBJ1-1. This CDR3 is built from 12 residues. Germline loops: CDR1 SQVTM, CDR2 ANQGSEA. CDR3 protein: CSVENGWPEAFF. Full variable domain (missing parts from reference TRBV29-1 and TRBJ1-1): SAVISQKPSRDICQRGTSLTIQCQVDSQVTMMFWYRQQPGQSLTLIATANQGSEATYESGFVIDKFPISRPNLTFSTLTVSNMSPEDSSIYLCSVENGWPEAFFGQGTRLTVV.

The chain couples TRBV29-1 to TRBJ1-1. The CDR3 loop spans 13 amino acids. Germline V gives CDR1 SQVTM, CDR2 ANQGSEA. This CDR3 is CSVKTIETREAFF. Full variable domain (missing parts from reference TRBV29-1 and TRBJ1-1): SAVISQKPSRDICQRGTSLTIQCQVDSQVTMMFWYRQQPGQSLTLIATANQGSEATYESGFVIDKFPISRPNLTFSTLTVSNMSPEDSSIYLCSVKTIETREAFFGQGTRLTVV.

The rearrangement uses TRBV7-3 and TRBJ2-3; TCRdb gives TRBD1 as the D gene, but with no DNA this cannot be confirmed. The CDR3 covers 15 residues. The germline V gene encodes CDR1 SGHTA and CDR2 FQGTGA. The CDR3 spells CASSTWGGALDTQYF.

The chain combines TRBV10-3 with TRBJ2-7; TCRdb returns TRBD1, unconfirmable since there is no DNA. CDR1 is ENHRY, CDR2 SYGVKD, per germline. The CDR3 length is 14 residues. CDR3 region: CAISESDTGFEQYF.

This chain joins TRBV30 and TRBJ2-5. The CDR3 loop spans 14 amino acids. CDR1 is GTSNPN and CDR2 is SVGIG in the germline V gene (reference sequence). This CDR3 is CAWRQTHFRETQYF.

The gene calls are TRBV10-3 and TRBJ1-5; TCRdb lists TRBD1, though no DNA is available to test this call. The CDR3 consists of 15 residues. Germline V gives CDR1 ENHRY, CDR2 SYGVKD. The CDR3 loop is CAITYRGSSNQPQHF.

The chain uses TRBV4-3 and TRBJ2-1. CDR3 size: 14 residues. Germline-derived CDR1 and CDR2 are LGHNA and YSLEER. The CDR3: CASSQERIGNEQFF.

Here the CDR3 reads CASRHGEVNQPQHF. This chain joins TRBV12-3 or TRBV12-4 and TRBJ1-5. There are 14 residues in the CDR3.

The V call is TRBV28, the J call TRBJ2-5; the D gene TCRdb calls, TRBD1, cannot be checked with no DNA. This CDR3 spans 13 amino acids. Per germline, CDR1 MDHEN and CDR2 SYDVKM. The CDR3 region is CASKGELQETQYF.

The J gene is TRBJ2-3, the V gene TRBV6-2 or TRBV6-3. The CDR3 has 15 amino acids. Germline values: CDR1 MNHEY, CDR2 SVGEGT. CDR3 residues: CASSQRLGAGDTQYF.

This chain joins TRBV29-1 and TRBJ1-1; TCRdb returns TRBD1, unconfirmable since there is no DNA. The CDR3 consists of 13 residues. Germline values: CDR1 SQVTM, CDR2 ANQGSEA. The CDR3 is CSVSGTGVTEAFF.

This sequence joins TRBV29-1 and TRBJ1-2. This CDR3 region has 13 residues. CDR1 is SQVTM, CDR2 ANQGSEA, per germline. CDR3 residues: CSVDSGNNYGYTF.

The genes are TRBV7-9 and TRBJ2-5; TCRdb's D gene call, TRBD2, goes unchecked for lack of DNA. The CDR3 has 14 residues. Germline CDR1 is SEHNR and CDR2 is FQNEAQ (reference sequence). CDR3 in amino acids: CASSLTSGQETQYF. Variable domain in full (rest from reference TRBV7-9 and TRBJ2-5): DTGVSQNPRHKITKRGQNVTFRCDPISEHNRLYWYRQTLGQGPEFLTYFQNEAQLEKSRLLSDRFSAERPKGSFSTLEIQRTEQGDSAMYLCASSLTSGQETQYFGPGTRLLVL.

The rearrangement joins TRBV5-1 to TRBJ2-5; the TRBD1 assignment by TCRdb is unverifiable without DNA. The CDR3 is 15 residues long. From germline, CDR1 is SGHRS and CDR2 YFSETQ. CDR3 loop: CASSWGPGGVETQYF.

This sequence joins TRBV6-4 and TRBJ2-2; TCRdb picks TRBD2, but there is no DNA to check that call. The germline V gene has CDR1 MRHNA and CDR2 SNTAGT. The CDR3 sequence is 15 residues long. CDR3: CASSEGLANTGELFF.

The CDR3: CSQRSGRDETQYF. The chain couples TRBV29-1 to TRBJ2-5; TCRdb's D call, TRBD2, is unchecked because there is no DNA. This CDR3 has 13 amino acids. Germline lookup yields CDR1 SQVTM and CDR2 ANQGSEA.

The V gene is TRBV7-3, the J gene TRBJ2-7. There are 12 residues in the CDR3. Looked up from germline, CDR1 is SGHTA and CDR2 is FQGTGA. CDR3 loop: CASSLARNEQYF. The full variable domain, in which reference TRBV7-3 and TRBJ2-7 provide the parts outside the CDR3, is GAGVSQTPSNKVTEKGKYVELRCDPISGHTALYWYRQSLGQGPEFLIYFQGTGAADDSGLPNDRFFAVRPEGSVSTLKIQRTERGDSAVYLCASSLARNEQYFGPGTRLTVT.

The chain recombines TRBV4-3 with TRBJ1-1; TCRdb reports TRBD1, a call that lacks DNA to check it against. This CDR3 spans 14 amino acids. The germline V gene encodes CDR1 LGHNA and CDR2 YSLEER. CDR3 sequence: CASSQDYRSPEAFF.

The chain is built from TRBV7-6 and TRBJ2-6; TCRdb calls TRBD1, which cannot be checked without DNA. CDR3 size: 18 residues. Germline V CDR1 and CDR2: SGHVS, FNYEAQ. This CDR3 reads CASSQPGQATSGANVLTF.

This rearrangement joins TRBV7-2 to TRBJ2-1; TCRdb returns TRBD1, unconfirmable since there is no DNA. CDR3 length: 14 residues. Germline CDR1 is SGHTA and CDR2 is FQGNSA. Here the CDR3 reads CASRAGGVMNEQFF.

The chain carries TRBV7-8 and TRBJ1-2. CDR3 length: 12 residues. Looked up from germline, CDR1 is SGHVS and CDR2 is FQNEAQ. CDR3 residues: CTSSLGVYGYTF.

The chain uses TRBV28 and TRBJ2-7. Germline V gene lookup returns CDR1 MDHEN and CDR2 SYDVKM. This CDR3 comprises 11 residues. The CDR3 loop reads CASSSHYEQYF. Full variable domain (remainder filled in from reference TRBV28 and TRBJ2-7): DVKVTQSSRYLVKRTGEKVFLECVQDMDHENMFWYRQDPGLGLRLIYFSYDVKMKEKGDIPEGYSVSREKKERFSLILESASTNQTSMYLCASSSHYEQYFGPGTRLTVT.